This T cell receptor beta chain was obtained from a study of human T cells and chemical hapten exposure. Study-wide results and limits: With DPC sensitization, TCRs exceeding 1 in 1000 frequency showed no change.

This clonotype has only a few counts. Its target is unknown. Sample time point: pre-sensitization, week 0. As to treatment: therapeutic diphenylcyclopropenone sensitization with weekly scalp DPC. TCRdb processed the RACE reads anew with MiXCR; each CDR3 protein has one entry. The sample shows under 110,000 distinct CDR3 sequences, more than 10% of them seen only once. Deletions cut 4 bases from V and 4 bases from J, with 11 bases between. There are 15 residues in the CDR3. Germline assignment: CDR1 MGHRA and CDR2 YSYEKL. The chain employs TRBV4-1 and TRBJ2-6, with D unresolved. The receptor was isolated from a woman aged 50 to 60 with alopecia areata. Some clones in this sample may be carry-over from other donors' samples. Specimen: whole blood, collected in connection with sensitization to the hapten diphenylcyclopropenone (DPC). The CDR3 DNA follows: TGCGCCAGCAGCCCTAGACATTCAGGGGCCAACGTCCTGACTTTC. It codes for CASSPRHSGANVLTF.